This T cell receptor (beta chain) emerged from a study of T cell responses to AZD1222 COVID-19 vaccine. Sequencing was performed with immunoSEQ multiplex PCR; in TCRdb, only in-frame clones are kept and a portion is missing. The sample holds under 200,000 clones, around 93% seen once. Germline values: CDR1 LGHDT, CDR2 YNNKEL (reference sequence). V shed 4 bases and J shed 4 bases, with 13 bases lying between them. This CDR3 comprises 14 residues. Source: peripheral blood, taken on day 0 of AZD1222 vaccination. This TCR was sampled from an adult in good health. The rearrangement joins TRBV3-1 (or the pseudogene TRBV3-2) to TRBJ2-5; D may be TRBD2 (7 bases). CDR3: CASSPSGEGETQYF. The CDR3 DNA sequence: TGTGCCAGCAGCCCTTCAGGGGAGGGAGAGACCCAGTACTTC.